This TCR beta chain was retrieved from a study of blood T cell repertoires in COVID-19. The overall study: The cDNA or gDNA used as material had been derived from T cells, B-cell-depleted T cells, or PBMCs.

The recovered donors of Cohort 3 showed two negative PCRs, clearance, or symptom resolution. In the source study's methods: Amplifying reference gene primers gave estimates of nucleated cell counts. TCRdb keeps only in-frame clones here, not all; method: immunoSEQ multiplex PCR. The V and J calls and the clone size are those of that table, but D and trimming were determined from the DNA. The repertoire has about 300,000 clones, around nine tenths of them found once; the top ten carry less than 3%. Material: PBMCs or T cells enriched from blood (not recorded which). This receptor was obtained from a woman aged 18-29 years who had recovered from COVID-19.

CDR3 sequence reads: CASSAPGQGARGANVLTF. The CDR3 DNA reads TGTGCCAGCAGCGCCCCGGGACAGGGGGCTCGCGGGGCCAACGTCCTGACTTTC. The chain joins TRBV6-8 to TRBJ2-6, with 12 nucleotides matching TRBD1. CDR1 is MNHGY, CDR2 SAAAGT, per germline. The CDR3 totals 18 residues. The J segment lost 4 bases and the V segment lost 6 bases, leaving 10 bases of the junction unmatched.